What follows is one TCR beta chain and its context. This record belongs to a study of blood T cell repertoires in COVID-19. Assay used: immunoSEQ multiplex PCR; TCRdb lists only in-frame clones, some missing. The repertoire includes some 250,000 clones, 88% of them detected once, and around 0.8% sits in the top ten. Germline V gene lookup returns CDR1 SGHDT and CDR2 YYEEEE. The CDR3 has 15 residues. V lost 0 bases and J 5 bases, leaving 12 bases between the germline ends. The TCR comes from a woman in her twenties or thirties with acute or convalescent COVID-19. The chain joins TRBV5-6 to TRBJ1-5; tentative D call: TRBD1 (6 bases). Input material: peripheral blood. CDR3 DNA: TGTGCCAGCAGCTTGGGGCACAGGGATGATCAGCCCCAGCATTTT. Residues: CASSLGHRDDQPQHF.